This T cell receptor (beta chain) derives from a study of OX40 agonist ivuxolimab in advanced cancers. Study background: As their treatment, patients were administered ivuxolimab, an agonistic anti-OX40 (CD134) antibody. Hepatocellular carcinoma, melanoma, renal cell or head and neck cancer was diagnosed in the dose-escalation patients.

After removal of 5 bases from V and 2 bases from J, the junction contained 3 bases not matched to a gene. From germline, CDR1 is MDHEN and CDR2 SYDVKM. The CDR3 is made up of 14 amino acids. Using immunoSEQ multiplex PCR, the repertoire was profiled, and TCRdb retains in-frame clones only, with some absent. The sample carries around 75,000 clones, roughly 90% recorded once. The V gene is TRBV28, the J gene TRBJ1-3, with 7 bases fitting TRBD1. The specimen comprised CD4+ or CD8+ T cells sorted from blood, sampled in a trial of the OX40 agonist ivuxolimab. The origin of this receptor is an adult with an advanced solid tumor such as melanoma, head and neck, liver or kidney cancer. The CDR3 reads CASSRGLAGNTIYF. DNA for the CDR3: TGTGCCAGCAGTAGGGGGCTTGCTGGAAACACCATATATTTT.